Listed here are 5 T cell receptor beta chains from one sample, sequenced in a study of vaccination and CD4 T cells after COVID-19. Treatment described: roughly ten-day PBMC culture with coronavirus spike peptide pools or control peptides (ViraFEST assay). Oncomine TCR Beta short-read sequencing was applied to DNA from cultured CD4+ T cells. TCRdb re-analysed the PCR reads in MiXCR, keeping a single row per CDR3 protein. The sample records under 15,000 distinct CDR3 sequences, about 56% being singletons. Antigen specificity for these receptors is unknown. The sample was CD4+ T cells from blood, cultured in vitro. These receptors were taken from a human donor who had recovered from COVID-19.

The chain carries TRBV20-1 and TRBJ2-1; D is undetermined. Germline CDR1 DFQATT, CDR2 SNEGSKA (reference sequence). V dropped 1 base and J dropped 5 bases, with 12 bases sitting between them. The CDR3 runs to 14 residues. This CDR3 reads CSARGDGPHNEQFF. The CDR3 DNA reads TGCAGTGCTAGAGGAGACGGGCCCCACAATGAGCAGTTCTTC.

The chain is built from TRBV24-1 and TRBJ1-5; D might be TRBD1 (5 bases). Between the trimmed V and J ends, which lost 9 bases and 2 bases, there was a span of 10 bases. Germline CDR1 is KGHDR and CDR2 is SFDVKD. There are 13 residues in the CDR3. The CDR3 DNA is TGTGCCACCTCGAGGGGTGGCAATCAGCCCCAGCATTTT. Encoded protein: CATSRGGNQPQHF.

This clonotype is termed large. This chain joins TRBV20-1 and TRBJ1-2; weak D call: TRBD1 (6 bases). V was clipped by 2 bases and J by 8 bases, with 15 bases between them. This CDR3 is 13 amino acids long. From germline, CDR1 is DFQATT and CDR2 SNEGSKA (reference sequence). CDR3 nucleotides: TGCAGTGCTAGAAGGGACACCACCGAGGGCTACACCTTC. It yields the protein CSARRDTTEGYTF.

This clonotype was counted only a few times. V usage is TRBV18 and J usage is TRBJ1-5; D ambiguous. Germline V gives CDR1 KGHSH, CDR2 LQKENI. The CDR3 totals 13 residues. With 3 bases removed from V and 8 bases from J, the gap between germline ends came to 11 bases. The CDR3 region has the DNA TGTGCCAGCTCACCTGCGGGGAGGGAGCCCCAGCATTTT. It codes for CASSPAGREPQHF.

V and J are TRBV6-4 and TRBJ2-1; maybe TRBD2 (5 bases). With 4 bases removed from V and 5 bases from J, the gap between germline ends came to 6 bases. The germline V gene has CDR1 MRHNA and CDR2 SNTAGT. This CDR3 is 12 amino acids long. The CDR3 sequence: CASSAGDNEQFF. CDR3 coding DNA: TGTGCCAGCAGTGCCGGGGACAATGAGCAGTTCTTC.